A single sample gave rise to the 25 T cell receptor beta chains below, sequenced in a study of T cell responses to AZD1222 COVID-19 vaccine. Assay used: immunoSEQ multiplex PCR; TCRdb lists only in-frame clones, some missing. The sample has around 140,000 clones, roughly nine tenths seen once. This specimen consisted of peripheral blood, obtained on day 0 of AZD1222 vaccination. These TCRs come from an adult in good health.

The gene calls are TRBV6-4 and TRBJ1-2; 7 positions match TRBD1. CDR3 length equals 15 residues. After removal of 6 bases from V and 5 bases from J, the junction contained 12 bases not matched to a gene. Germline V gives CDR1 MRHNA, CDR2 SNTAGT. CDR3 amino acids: CASSPAEGALYGYTF. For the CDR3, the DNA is TGTGCCAGCAGCCCCGCTGAGGGGGCGTTGTATGGCTACACCTTC.

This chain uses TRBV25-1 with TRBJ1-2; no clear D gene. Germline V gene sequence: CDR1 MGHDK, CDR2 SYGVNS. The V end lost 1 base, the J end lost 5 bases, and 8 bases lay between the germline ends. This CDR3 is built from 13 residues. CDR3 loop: CASSESGVYGYTF. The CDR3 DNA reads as TGTGCCAGCAGTGAATCCGGGGTTTATGGCTACACCTTC.

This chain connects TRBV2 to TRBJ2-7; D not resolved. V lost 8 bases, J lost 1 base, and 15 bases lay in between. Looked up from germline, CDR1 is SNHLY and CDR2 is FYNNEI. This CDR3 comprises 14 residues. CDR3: CASLRGTGSYEQYF. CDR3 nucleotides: TGTGCCAGCCTTCGAGGCACCGGATCCTACGAGCAGTACTTC.

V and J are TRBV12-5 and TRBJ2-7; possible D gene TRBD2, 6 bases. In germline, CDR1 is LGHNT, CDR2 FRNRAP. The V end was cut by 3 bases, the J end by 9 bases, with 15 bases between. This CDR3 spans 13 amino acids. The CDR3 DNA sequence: TGTGCTAGTGGTTTAGGGGCCCGGCGGGGGCAGTACTTC. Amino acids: CASGLGARRGQYF. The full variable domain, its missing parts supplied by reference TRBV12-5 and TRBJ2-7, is DARVTQTPRHKVTEMGQEVTMRCQPILGHNTVFWYRQTMMQGLELLAYFRNRAPLDDSGMPKDRFSAEMPDATLATLKIQPSEPRDSAVYFCASGLGARRGQYFGPGTRLTVT.

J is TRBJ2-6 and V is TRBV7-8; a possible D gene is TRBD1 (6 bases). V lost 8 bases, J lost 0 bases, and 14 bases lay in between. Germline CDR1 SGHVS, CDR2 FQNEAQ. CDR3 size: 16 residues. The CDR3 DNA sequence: TGTGCCAGCCGACAGGCCGCCCTCTCTGGGGCCAACGTCCTGACTTTC. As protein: CASRQAALSGANVLTF. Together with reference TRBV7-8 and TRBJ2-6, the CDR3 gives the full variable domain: GAGVSQSPRYKVAKRGQDVALRCDPISGHVSLFWYQQALGQGPEFLTYFQNEAQLDKSGLPSDRFFAERPEGSVSTLKIQRTQQEDSAVYLCASRQAALSGANVLTFGAGSRLTVL.

The CDR3 DNA reads as TGTGCCAGCAGTGGGCTAGCGGGAGCCTACGAGCAGTACTTC. Translating gives CASSGLAGAYEQYF. The chain has TRBV11-2 and TRBJ2-7, with 10 bases that match TRBD2. This CDR3 region has 14 residues. J was trimmed by 2 bases and V by 6 bases; bases with no gene match: 4. Germline V gene lookup returns CDR1 SGHAT and CDR2 FQNNGV.

The CDR3: CASSSPPGGALEQYF. In nucleotides, the CDR3 is TGTGCCAGCAGTTCCCCTCCGGGAGGGGCCCTCGAGCAGTACTTC. The chain combines TRBV27 with TRBJ2-7; TRBD2 agrees at 8 bases. Germline CDR1 MNHEY, CDR2 SMNVEV (reference sequence). CDR3 length: 15 residues. Trimming removed 4 bases from V and 6 bases from J; junction bases left unmatched: 11.

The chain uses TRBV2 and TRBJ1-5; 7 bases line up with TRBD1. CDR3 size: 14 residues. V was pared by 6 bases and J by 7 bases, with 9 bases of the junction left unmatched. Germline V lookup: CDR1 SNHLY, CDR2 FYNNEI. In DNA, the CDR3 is TGTGCCAGCAGCCCGACAGGGTCGGGGCAGCCCCAGCATTTT. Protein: CASSPTGSGQPQHF.

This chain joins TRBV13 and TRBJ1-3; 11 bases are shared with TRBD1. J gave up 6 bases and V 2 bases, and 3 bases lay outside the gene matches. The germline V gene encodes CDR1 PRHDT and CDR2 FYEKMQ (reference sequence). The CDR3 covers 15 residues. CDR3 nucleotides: TGTGCCAGCAGCTTATGGGACAGGGGGGAAAACACCATATATTTT. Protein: CASSLWDRGENTIYF. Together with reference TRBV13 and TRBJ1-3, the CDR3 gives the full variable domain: AAGVIQSPRHLIKEKRETATLKCYPIPRHDTVYWYQQGPGQDPQFLISFYEKMQSDKGSIPDRFSAQQFSDYHSELNMSSLELGDSALYFCASSLWDRGENTIYFGEGSWLTVV.

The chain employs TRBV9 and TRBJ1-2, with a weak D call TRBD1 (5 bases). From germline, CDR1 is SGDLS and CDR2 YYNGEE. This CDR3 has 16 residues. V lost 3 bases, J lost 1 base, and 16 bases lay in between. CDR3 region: CASSEAGNTYNYGYTF. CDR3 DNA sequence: TGTGCCAGCAGCGAGGCAGGGAATACTTATAACTATGGCTACACCTTC. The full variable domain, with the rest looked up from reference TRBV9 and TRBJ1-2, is DSGVTQTPKHLITATGQRVTLRCSPRSGDLSVYWYQQSLDQGLQFLIQYYNGEERAKGNILERFSAQQFPDLHSELNLSSLELGDSALYFCASSEAGNTYNYGYTFGSGTRLTVV.

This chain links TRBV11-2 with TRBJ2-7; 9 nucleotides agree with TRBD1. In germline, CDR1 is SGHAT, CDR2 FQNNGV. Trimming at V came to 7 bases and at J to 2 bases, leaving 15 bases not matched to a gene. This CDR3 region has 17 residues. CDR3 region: CASTSDQPGQGTYEQYF. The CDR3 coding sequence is TGTGCCAGCACCTCCGATCAACCGGGACAGGGAACCTACGAGCAGTACTTC. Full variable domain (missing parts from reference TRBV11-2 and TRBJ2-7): EAGVAQSPRYKIIEKRQSVAFWCNPISGHATLYWYQQILGQGPKLLIQFQNNGVVDDSQLPKDRFSAERLKGVDSTLKIQPAKLEDSAVYLCASTSDQPGQGTYEQYFGPGTRLTVT.

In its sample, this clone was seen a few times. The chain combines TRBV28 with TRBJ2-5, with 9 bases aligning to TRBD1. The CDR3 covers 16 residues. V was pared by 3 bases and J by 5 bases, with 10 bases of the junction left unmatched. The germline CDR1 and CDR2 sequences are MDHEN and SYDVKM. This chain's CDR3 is CASSFTGGRSVETQYF. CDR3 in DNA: TGTGCCAGCAGTTTTACAGGGGGCAGGTCTGTGGAGACCCAGTACTTC. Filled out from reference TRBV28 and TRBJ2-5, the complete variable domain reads DVKVTQSSRYLVKRTGEKVFLECVQDMDHENMFWYRQDPGLGLRLIYFSYDVKMKEKGDIPEGYSVSREKKERFSLILESASTNQTSMYLCASSFTGGRSVETQYFGPGTRLLVL.

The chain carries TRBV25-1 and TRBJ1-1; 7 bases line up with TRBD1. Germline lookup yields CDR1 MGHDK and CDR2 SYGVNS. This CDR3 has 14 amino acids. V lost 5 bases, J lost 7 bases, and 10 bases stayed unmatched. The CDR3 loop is CASSTPGTANEAFF. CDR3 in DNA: TGTGCCAGCAGTACCCCCGGGACAGCCAATGAAGCTTTCTTT.

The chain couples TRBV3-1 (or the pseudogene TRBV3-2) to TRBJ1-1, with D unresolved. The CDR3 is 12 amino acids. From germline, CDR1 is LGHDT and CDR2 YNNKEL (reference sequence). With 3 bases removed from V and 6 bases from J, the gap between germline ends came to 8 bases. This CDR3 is CASSQTGAEAFF. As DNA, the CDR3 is TGTGCCAGCAGCCAGACGGGCGCTGAAGCTTTCTTT.

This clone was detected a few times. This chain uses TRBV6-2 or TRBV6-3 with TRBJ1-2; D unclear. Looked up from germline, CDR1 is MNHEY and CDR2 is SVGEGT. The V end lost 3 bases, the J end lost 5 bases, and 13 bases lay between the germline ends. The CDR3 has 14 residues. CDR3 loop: CASSYQFGPYGYTF. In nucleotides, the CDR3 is TGTGCCAGCAGTTATCAGTTCGGGCCTTATGGCTACACCTTC.

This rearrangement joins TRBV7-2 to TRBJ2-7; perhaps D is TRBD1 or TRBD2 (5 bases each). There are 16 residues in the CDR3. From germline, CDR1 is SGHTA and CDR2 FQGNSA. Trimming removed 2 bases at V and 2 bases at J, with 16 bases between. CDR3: CASSLISEGFPYEQYF. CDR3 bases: TGTGCCAGCAGCTTAATATCAGAGGGGTTTCCCTACGAGCAGTACTTC.

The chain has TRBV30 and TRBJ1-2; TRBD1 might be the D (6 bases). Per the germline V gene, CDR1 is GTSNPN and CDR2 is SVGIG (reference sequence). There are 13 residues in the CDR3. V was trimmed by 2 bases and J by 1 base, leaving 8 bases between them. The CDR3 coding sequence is TGTGCCTGGAGTCGACAGGATAACTATGGCTACACCTTC. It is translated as CAWSRQDNYGYTF.

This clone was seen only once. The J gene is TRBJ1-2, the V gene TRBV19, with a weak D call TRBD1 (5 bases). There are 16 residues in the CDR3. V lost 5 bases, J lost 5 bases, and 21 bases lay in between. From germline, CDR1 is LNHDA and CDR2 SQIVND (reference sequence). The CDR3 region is CASSPQGGVPRYGYTF. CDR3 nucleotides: TGTGCCAGTAGTCCCCAGGGAGGGGTGCCTAGGTATGGCTACACCTTC.

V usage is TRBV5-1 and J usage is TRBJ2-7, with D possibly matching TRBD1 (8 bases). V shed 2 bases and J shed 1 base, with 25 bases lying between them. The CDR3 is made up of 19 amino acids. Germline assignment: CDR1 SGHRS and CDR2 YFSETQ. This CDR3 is CASSLIAVIQGGASYEQYF. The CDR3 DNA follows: TGCGCCAGCAGCTTAATCGCTGTTATACAGGGGGGGGCTTCCTACGAGCAGTACTTC.

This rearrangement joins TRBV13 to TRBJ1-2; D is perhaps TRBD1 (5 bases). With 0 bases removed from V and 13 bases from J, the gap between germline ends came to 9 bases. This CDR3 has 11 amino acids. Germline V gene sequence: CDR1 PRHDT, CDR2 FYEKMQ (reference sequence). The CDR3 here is CASSLGGVVTF. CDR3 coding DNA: TGTGCCAGCAGCTTAGGGGGGGTCGTCACCTTC.

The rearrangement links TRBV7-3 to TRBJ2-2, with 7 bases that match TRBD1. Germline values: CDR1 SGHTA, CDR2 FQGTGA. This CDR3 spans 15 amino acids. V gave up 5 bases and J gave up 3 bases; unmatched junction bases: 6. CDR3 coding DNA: TGTGCCAGCAGCCCGACAGGGTGGGACACCGGGGAGCTGTTTTTT. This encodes CASSPTGWDTGELFF.

The CDR3, as DNA: TGTGCCAGCAGCTTAATGACCTCCCGAAATGAGCAGTTCTTC. Amino acids: CASSLMTSRNEQFF. The J gene is TRBJ2-1, the V gene TRBV7-8; the D is unclear. Germline assignment: CDR1 SGHVS and CDR2 FQNEAQ. Trimming took off 2 bases at V and 7 bases at J, with 12 bases between the two ends. The CDR3 loop spans 14 amino acids.

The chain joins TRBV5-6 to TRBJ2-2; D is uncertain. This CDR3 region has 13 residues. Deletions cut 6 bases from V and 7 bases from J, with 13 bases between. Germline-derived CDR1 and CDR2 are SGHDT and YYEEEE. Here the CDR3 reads CASTPLLGGELFF. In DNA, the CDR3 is TGTGCCAGCACCCCCCTCTTGGGCGGGGAGCTGTTTTTT.

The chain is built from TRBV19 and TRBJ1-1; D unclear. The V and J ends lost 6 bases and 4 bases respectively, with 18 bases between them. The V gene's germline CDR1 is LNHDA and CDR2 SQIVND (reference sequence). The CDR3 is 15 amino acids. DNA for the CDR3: TGTGCCAGTAGAGAAAGCTCGGAGGTCGGCACTGAAGCTTTCTTT. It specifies CASRESSEVGTEAFF.

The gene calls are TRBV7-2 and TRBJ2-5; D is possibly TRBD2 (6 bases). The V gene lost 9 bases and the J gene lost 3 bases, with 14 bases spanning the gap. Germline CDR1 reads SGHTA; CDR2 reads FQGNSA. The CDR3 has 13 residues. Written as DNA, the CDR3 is TGTGCCAGTGGAGGAGGGCCCAAAGAGACCCAGTACTTC. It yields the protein CASGGGPKETQYF. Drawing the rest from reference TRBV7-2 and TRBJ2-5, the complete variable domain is GAGVSQSPSNKVTEKGKDVELRCDPISGHTALYWYRQSLGQGLEFLIYFQGNSAPDKSGLPSDRFSAERTGGSVSTLTIQRTQQEDSAVYLCASGGGPKETQYFGPGTRLLVL.